This T cell receptor (beta chain) was sequenced for a study of CD8 T cells in ankylosing spondylitis (dated by TCRdb to between 2016 and 2019). For the wider study: To find TCR variants linked to disease, the study profiled T cell receptor beta repertoires in ankylosing spondylitis patients and healthy donors. Peripheral blood samples were taken, and synovial fluid was additionally collected from ankylosing spondylitis patients. The full study cohort was made up of approximately 27 ankylosing spondylitis patients and fewer than 120 healthy donors.

What the study reported, not specific to this receptor: Blood from ankylosing spondylitis patients appeared to be characterized by a TCR beta motif made up of under 10 highly homologous amino acid variants. Some motif variants were previously reported in synovial fluid and blood of reactive arthritis patients, suggesting common disease-initiation mechanisms. According to the report, matched synovial fluid samples from ankylosing spondylitis patients were significantly enriched for the disease-linked clones. The disease-linked clones showed a CD8+ phenotype and occurred at relatively low frequencies in peripheral blood.

This clonotype was observed many times. Its antigen has not been determined. It has no much larger one-base neighbor in the sample; base qualities were not kept. Sequencing was carried out with an Illumina HiSeq 2500. TCR beta libraries were prepared by quantitative 5'-RACE with molecular barcodes. The study's own analysis went as follows. To identify disease-linked TCR variants, a new computational method was used, one built on a probabilistic model of VDJ rearrangement. Through fastp at Q25 and MiXCR, TCRdb rebuilt clones from the public reads, retaining in-frame beta chains. Entries are consolidated by CDR3 protein sequence, retaining the most common genes and DNA. In this record, the V and J calls reflect TCRdb's handling and not the investigators' own analysis. The sample table holds some 95,000 distinct CDR3 sequences, of which roughly 9.6% were seen once. The ten biggest clones cover roughly 5% of the sample.

The CDR3 runs 11 amino acids, cysteine and phenylalanine included. Only the CDR3 DNA stays, 33 bases, in frame from base 1. V sheds 5 bases and J sheds 5 bases, leaving 9 bases between their ends. CDR1 and CDR2, per the germline V gene (reference sequence), are DFQATT and SNEGSKA. This clonotype was sampled from a male donor with ankylosing spondylitis or in good health (not recorded which). This sequence uses TRBV20-1 and TRBJ2-5; the D gene is not confidently resolved. Sequenced sample: blood, either unsorted or a sorted T cell fraction (not recorded which). The DNA reads as follows: TGCAGTGCTCAAGTCGGTGAGACCCAGTACTTC. It specifies CSAQVGETQYF.